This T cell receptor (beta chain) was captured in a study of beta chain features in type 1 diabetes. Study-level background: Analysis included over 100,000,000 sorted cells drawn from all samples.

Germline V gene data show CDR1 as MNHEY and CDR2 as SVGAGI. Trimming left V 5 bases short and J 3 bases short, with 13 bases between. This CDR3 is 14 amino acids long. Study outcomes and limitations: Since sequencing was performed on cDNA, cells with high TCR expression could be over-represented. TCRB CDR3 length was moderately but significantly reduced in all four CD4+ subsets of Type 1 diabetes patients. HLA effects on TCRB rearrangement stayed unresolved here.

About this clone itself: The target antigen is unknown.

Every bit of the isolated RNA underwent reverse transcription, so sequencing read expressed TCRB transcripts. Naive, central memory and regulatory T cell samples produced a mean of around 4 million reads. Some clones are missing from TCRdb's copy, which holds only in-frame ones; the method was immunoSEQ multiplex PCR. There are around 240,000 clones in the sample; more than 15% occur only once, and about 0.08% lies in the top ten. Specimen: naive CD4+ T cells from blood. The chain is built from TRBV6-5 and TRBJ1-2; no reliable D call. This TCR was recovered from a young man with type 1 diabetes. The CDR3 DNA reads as TGTGCCAGCAGTGCTTGGACGGAATACTATGGCTACACCTTC. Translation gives CASSAWTEYYGYTF.